Sequencing of this T cell receptor (beta chain) was carried out in a study of cytomegalovirus exposure and HLA in healthy donors. V was trimmed by 1 base and J by 4 bases, leaving 11 bases between them. Germline CDR1 is LGHNA and CDR2 is YSLEER. The CDR3 totals 16 residues. This clone appeared once. PCR amplification relied on 60 Vbeta primers (plus 13 Jbeta primers). Here immunoSEQ multiplex PCR was the method, and the copy in TCRdb shows in-frame clones only, minus some. Of approximately 140,000 clones in the sample, over 60% were seen once. Material: PBMCs. The rearrangement uses TRBV4-3 and TRBJ1-6, with D uncertain. The sequence derives from a woman younger than 30 in good health and CMV-seronegative. In DNA form, the CDR3 reads TGCGCCAGCAGCCAAGTTCATGCAGATTATAATTCACCCCTCCACTTT. It specifies CASSQVHADYNSPLHF.